What follows are 20 T cell receptor beta chains derived from one specimen sequenced in a study of T cells in Graves' hyperthyroidism and ophthalmopathy. RNA transcripts served as the template for amplifying TCR beta CDR3 regions. When the TCR CDR3 underwent first-round RT-PCR, the HTBI primer set was used. TCRdb called the multiplex PCR reads again in MiXCR, with one record for every CDR3 protein. Of hundreds of thousands of distinct CDR3 sequences listed, 12% to 15% are singletons. Material for sequencing was blood. The receptors derive from a woman younger than 35 with Graves' hyperthyroidism.

This clonotype turned up a few times. This chain uses TRBV20-1 with TRBJ2-2; TRBD2 matches 11 bases. The germline V gene encodes CDR1 DFQATT and CDR2 SNEGSKA (reference sequence). V dropped 3 bases and J dropped 8; count of bases not matched to a gene: 2. The CDR3 has 13 amino acids. The CDR3 DNA sequence: TGCAGTGCTAGGAGACTAGCGGGAGGGGAGCTGTTTTTT. It is translated as CSARRLAGGELFF.

This clonotype was picked up many times. The V and J genes are TRBV5-1 and TRBJ1-1; the D is unclear. Per the germline V gene, CDR1 is SGHRS and CDR2 is YFSETQ. The CDR3 covers 12 residues. Trimming pared 0 bases from V and 4 bases from J, leaving 4 bases between. This CDR3 is CASSLDVTEAFF. CDR3 nucleotide sequence: TGCGCCAGCAGCTTGGATGTCACTGAAGCTTTCTTT.

The rearrangement links TRBV5-1 to TRBJ2-7, with 9 bases identical to TRBD2. V dropped 3 bases and J dropped 1; count of bases not matched to a gene: 5. CDR1 is SGHRS, CDR2 YFSETQ, per germline. CDR3 length: 15 amino acids. CDR3 sequence (DNA): TGCGCCAGCAGCTGGGTAGCGGGAGAGTCCTACGAGCAGTACTTC. It specifies CASSWVAGESYEQYF.

This clonotype was detected ten times or more. The chain is built from TRBV7-9 and TRBJ2-3; the D gene is possibly TRBD1 (5 bases). V was pared by 5 bases and J by 3 bases, with 15 bases between. Germline assignment: CDR1 SEHNR and CDR2 FQNEAQ (reference sequence). The CDR3 length is 15 residues. CDR3 DNA: TGTGCCAGCAGCCCCGCGCAGGGCGCGACAGATACGCAGTATTTT. The encoded protein is CASSPAQGATDTQYF.

V gene TRBV27 combines with J gene TRBJ2-1, with D unresolved. The V gene lost 5 bases and the J gene lost 0 bases, with 8 bases spanning the gap. The germline CDR1 and CDR2 sequences are MNHEY and SMNVEV (reference sequence). The CDR3 spans 14 residues. The CDR3 DNA reads as TGTGCCAGCAGTCCATTCAGCTCCTACAATGAGCAGTTCTTC. Protein: CASSPFSSYNEQFF.

The chain uses TRBV13 and TRBJ2-1; either TRBD1 or TRBD2 may supply D (5 bases each). Germline CDR1 and CDR2: PRHDT and FYEKMQ (reference sequence). V lost 5 bases, J lost 1 base, and 12 bases lay in between. The CDR3 covers 15 residues. The CDR3 nucleotides are TGTGCCAGCAGCCGAAGGGGAGTTTCCTACAATGAGCAGTTCTTC. This gives the protein CASSRRGVSYNEQFF.

The V gene is TRBV20-1, the J gene TRBJ2-1; the D gene is possibly TRBD2 (5 bases). V lost 0 bases and J lost 0, with 15 bases in between. The CDR3 is 17 residues long. The germline CDR1 and CDR2 sequences are DFQATT and SNEGSKA (reference sequence). CDR3 DNA sequence: TGCAGTGCTAGAGATTTCGGGTCCCGGGGCTCCTACAATGAGCAGTTCTTC. Protein sequence: CSARDFGSRGSYNEQFF.

The sample holds many counts of this clonotype. The rearrangement uses TRBV13 and TRBJ1-2; D unclear. Trimming cost V 4 bases and J 4 bases, with 13 bases left between them. The CDR3 runs to 14 residues. CDR1 PRHDT and CDR2 FYEKMQ come from the germline V gene (reference sequence). The CDR3 region has the DNA TGTGCCAGCAGCTCCCTAGGCAGGCCCTATGGCTACACCTTC. Amino acid sequence: CASSSLGRPYGYTF.

This clonotype was detected ten times or more. The J gene is TRBJ2-1, the V gene TRBV2; D remains ambiguous. The CDR3 totals 13 residues. Trimming stripped 8 bases from V and 8 bases from J, with 16 bases between. The V gene's germline CDR1 is SNHLY and CDR2 FYNNEI. This CDR3 reads CASDRLRRDEQFF. In DNA, the CDR3 is TGTGCCAGCGACCGACTCCGAAGAGATGAGCAGTTCTTC.

The chain links TRBV20-1 to TRBJ2-5, with D tentatively TRBD1 or TRBD2 (5 bases each). The CDR3 loop spans 15 amino acids. The ends were cut back, 1 base at V and 5 bases at J, with 17 bases in the middle. Germline-derived CDR1 and CDR2 are DFQATT and SNEGSKA (reference sequence). The CDR3 bases are TGCAGTGCTAGAGGCCAACCGGGGCTCAGGGAGACCCAGTACTTC. Amino acid sequence: CSARGQPGLRETQYF.

The sample holds a few counts of this clonotype. The V gene is TRBV5-1, the J gene TRBJ1-2; 8 bases map to TRBD1. Germline CDR1 SGHRS, CDR2 YFSETQ. This CDR3 contains 15 residues. The J segment lost 5 bases and the V segment lost 3 bases, leaving 9 bases of the junction unmatched. The CDR3 DNA reads as TGCGCCAGCAGCTCGCAAGCAGGGGGCGCGTATGGCTACACCTTC. Translation gives CASSSQAGGAYGYTF.

This clonotype was recorded many times. The chain employs TRBV5-1 and TRBJ2-7; 9 positions agree with TRBD1. The CDR3 covers 15 residues. V was clipped by 0 bases and J by 0 bases; unmatched bases: 1. CDR1 is SGHRS, CDR2 YFSETQ, per germline. The CDR3 DNA reads TGCGCCAGCAGCTTGGTACAGGGGGCCTCCTACGAGCAGTACTTC. Translating gives CASSLVQGASYEQYF.

This clonotype was recorded at least ten times. V is TRBV13 and J is TRBJ2-7, with a weak D call TRBD2 (5 bases). Germline CDR1 is PRHDT and CDR2 is FYEKMQ (reference sequence). The V end was cut by 5 bases, the J end by 2 bases, with 13 bases between. This CDR3 is built from 14 residues. The CDR3 is CASSLRELAYEQYF. CDR3 sequence (DNA): TGTGCCAGCAGCCTGAGGGAGCTGGCCTACGAGCAGTACTTC.

V usage is TRBV29-1 and J usage is TRBJ1-1; the D is unclear. Trimming cost V 2 bases and J 6 bases, with 7 bases left between them. Per germline, CDR1 SQVTM and CDR2 ANQGSEA. The CDR3 extends over 11 amino acids. The CDR3 sequence: CSVESAAEAFF. Here the CDR3 DNA reads TGCAGCGTTGAATCTGCAGCTGAAGCTTTCTTT.

This clonotype appeared a few times. The gene calls are TRBV6-1 and TRBJ1-2, with D unclear. Germline loops: CDR1 MNHNS, CDR2 SASEGT. V gave up 6 bases and J gave up 8 bases, with 19 bases separating them. This CDR3 comprises 14 residues. The DNA for the CDR3 is TGTGCCAGCAGCGACACACTGGCGGCGCGCGGCTACACCTTC. This encodes CASSDTLAARGYTF.

This chain connects TRBV7-8 to TRBJ1-4, with unresolved D. Looked up from germline, CDR1 is SGHVS and CDR2 is FQNEAQ. V was cut by 3 bases and J by 5 bases, with 4 bases left in between. The CDR3 sequence is 12 residues long. The CDR3 bases are TGTGCCAGCAGCTTTGGAAATGAAAAACTGTTTTTT. Its translation: CASSFGNEKLFF.

The V gene is TRBV6-2 or TRBV6-3, the J gene TRBJ1-6; 12 nucleotides agree with TRBD1. The J segment lost 7 bases and the V segment lost 8 bases, leaving 9 bases of the junction unmatched. Germline assignment: CDR1 MNHEY and CDR2 SVGEGT. The CDR3 contains 16 residues. CDR3: CASCFPGQGANSPLHF. The CDR3 bases are TGTGCCAGCTGCTTCCCGGGACAGGGGGCGAATTCACCCCTCCACTTT.

This clonotype was seen many times. This chain joins TRBV7-2 and TRBJ2-7; no definite D call. Germline V gene lookup returns CDR1 SGHTA and CDR2 FQGNSA. The CDR3 extends over 12 amino acids. The V and J ends lost 5 bases and 5 bases respectively, with 10 bases between them. This CDR3 reads CASSQTLDEQYF. The CDR3 bases are TGTGCCAGCAGCCAGACATTAGACGAGCAGTACTTC. Based on the CDR3 plus reference TRBV7-2 and TRBJ2-7, the full variable domain is GAGVSQSPSNKVTEKGKDVELRCDPISGHTALYWYRQSLGQGLEFLIYFQGNSAPDKSGLPSDRFSAERTGGSVSTLTIQRTQQEDSAVYLCASSQTLDEQYFGPGTRLTVT.

This clonotype was seen repeatedly, ten times or more. The chain joins TRBV18 to TRBJ1-2; no clear D gene. The CDR3 runs to 13 residues. Trimming left V 5 bases short and J 0 bases short, with 7 bases between. The V gene's germline CDR1 is KGHSH and CDR2 LQKENI. In nucleotides, the CDR3 is TGTGCCAGCTCAGCAGGAGCTAACTATGGCTACACCTTC. Translated, it gives CASSAGANYGYTF.

V is TRBV28 and J is TRBJ1-2; D remains unclear. Germline assignment: CDR1 MDHEN and CDR2 SYDVKM. The germline V and J ends were trimmed by 6 bases and 1 base, with 9 bases remaining between them. The CDR3 has 13 amino acids. Written as DNA, the CDR3 is TGTGCCAGCAGCCCGGCCTTTAACTATGGCTACACCTTC. As protein: CASSPAFNYGYTF.